This T cell receptor (beta chain) was recovered during a study of T cell responses to AZD1222 COVID-19 vaccine. Whole-study results and caveats: Among the donors, most were white British and more were female, and clonal diversity was possibly underestimated.

With 3 bases clipped from V and 5 bases from J, the junction kept 6 bases outside the gene matches. The CDR3 is 15 residues long. CDR1 is KGHDR and CDR2 is SFDVKD in the germline V gene. The assay was immunoSEQ multiplex PCR, and TCRdb's table has in-frame clones only and misses some. The sample has roughly 110,000 clones; roughly 88% are singletons. This clone is a singleton in its sample. No antigen is known for it. Additional DNA sequences in this sample encode the identical CDR3. The chain couples TRBV24-1 to TRBJ2-5; 9 bases fit TRBD1. The sequenced sample was peripheral blood, obtained 28 days after the second AZD1222 dose. The sequence derives from an adult who received the AZD1222 COVID-19 vaccine. The CDR3 here is CATSDPGQGWETQYF. The CDR3 DNA is TGTGCCACCAGTGATCCGGGACAGGGCTGGGAGACCCAGTACTTC.